Below, 3 T cell receptor beta chains from the same sample are listed, as sequenced in a study of blood T cell repertoires in COVID-19. Libraries were prepared by immunoSEQ multiplex PCR; TCRdb keeps only in-frame clonotypes and omits some of them. Here the sample spans 45,000 or so clones, around 90% being singletons. Source material: peripheral blood. These receptors were taken from an elderly woman with active COVID-19.

The chain joins TRBV15 to TRBJ2-1; TRBD1 is a possible D gene (6 bases). The CDR3 has 16 amino acids. Germline-derived CDR1 and CDR2 are LNHNV and YYDKDF (reference sequence). Deletions cut 4 bases from V and 0 bases from J, with 13 bases between. The CDR3: CATSKTGPSSYNEQFF. DNA of the CDR3: TGTGCCACCAGCAAGACAGGTCCCAGCTCCTACAATGAGCAGTTCTTC.

The V gene is TRBV30, the J gene TRBJ2-5; 13 nucleotides line up with TRBD2. The ends lost 5 bases at V and 4 bases at J; junction bases unmatched: 4. CDR1 is GTSNPN and CDR2 is SVGIG in the germline V gene (reference sequence). The CDR3 is made up of 14 amino acids. CDR3 coding DNA: TGTGCCTGGGGACTAGCGGGGGTAGGAGAGACCCAGTACTTC. Protein: CAWGLAGVGETQYF.

The CDR3 reads CASTVLLAGGTGELFF. CDR3 sequence (DNA): TGTGCCAGCACCGTCCTTTTGGCGGGTGGCACCGGGGAGCTGTTTTTT. The chain joins TRBV11-2 to TRBJ2-2, with D maybe TRBD2 (5 bases). From germline, CDR1 is SGHAT and CDR2 FQNNGV. The CDR3 spans 16 residues. V was clipped by 7 bases and J by 4 bases, with 19 bases between them.